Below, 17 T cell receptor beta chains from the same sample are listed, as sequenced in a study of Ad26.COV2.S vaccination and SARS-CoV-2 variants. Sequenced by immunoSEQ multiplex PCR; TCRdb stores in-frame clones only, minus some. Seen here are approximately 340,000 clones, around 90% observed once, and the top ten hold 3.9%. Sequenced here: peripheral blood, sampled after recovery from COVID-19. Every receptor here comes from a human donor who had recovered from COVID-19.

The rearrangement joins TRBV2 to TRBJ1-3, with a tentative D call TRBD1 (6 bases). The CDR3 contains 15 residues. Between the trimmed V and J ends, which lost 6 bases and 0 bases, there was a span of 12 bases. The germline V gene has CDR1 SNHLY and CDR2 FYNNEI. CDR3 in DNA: TGTGCCAGCAGCTTACAGGGTCTCTCTGGAAACACCATATATTTT. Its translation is CASSLQGLSGNTIYF.

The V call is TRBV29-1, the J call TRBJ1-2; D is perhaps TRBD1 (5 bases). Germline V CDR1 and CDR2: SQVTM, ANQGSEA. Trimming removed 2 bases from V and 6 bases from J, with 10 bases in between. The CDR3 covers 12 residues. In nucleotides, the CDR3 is TGCAGCGTTGAATGGGGCTACCATGGCTACACCTTC. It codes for CSVEWGYHGYTF.

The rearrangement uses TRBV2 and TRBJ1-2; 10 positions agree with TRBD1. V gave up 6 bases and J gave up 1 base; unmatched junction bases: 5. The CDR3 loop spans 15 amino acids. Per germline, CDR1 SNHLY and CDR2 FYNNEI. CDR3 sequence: CASRGTGEHNYGYTF. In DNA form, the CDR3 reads TGTGCCAGCAGGGGGACAGGGGAGCATAACTATGGCTACACCTTC.

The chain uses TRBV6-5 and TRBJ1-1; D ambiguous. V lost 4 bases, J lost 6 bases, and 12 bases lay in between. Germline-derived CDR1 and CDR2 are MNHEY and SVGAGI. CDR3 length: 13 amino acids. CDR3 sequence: CASSLGGPAEAFF. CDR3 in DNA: TGTGCCAGCAGTTTAGGCGGGCCGGCTGAAGCTTTCTTT.

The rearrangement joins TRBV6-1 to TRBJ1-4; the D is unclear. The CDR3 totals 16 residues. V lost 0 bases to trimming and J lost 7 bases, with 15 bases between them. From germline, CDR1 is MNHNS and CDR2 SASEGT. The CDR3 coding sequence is TGTGCCAGCAGTGAAGCTCCCTCGAGGGCGGGTGAAAAACTGTTTTTT. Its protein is CASSEAPSRAGEKLFF.

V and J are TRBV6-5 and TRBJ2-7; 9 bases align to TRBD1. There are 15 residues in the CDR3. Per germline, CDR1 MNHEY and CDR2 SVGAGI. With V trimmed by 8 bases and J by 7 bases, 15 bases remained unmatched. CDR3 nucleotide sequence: TGTGCCAGCGTCTCGCACTGGACAGGGGTGTGGGAGCAGTACTTC. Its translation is CASVSHWTGVWEQYF.

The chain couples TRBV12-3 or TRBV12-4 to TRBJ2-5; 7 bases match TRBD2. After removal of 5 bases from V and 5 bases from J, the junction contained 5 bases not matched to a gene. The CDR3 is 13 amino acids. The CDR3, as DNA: TGTGCCAGCAGTACCGGACTAGTTGAGACCCAGTACTTC. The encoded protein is CASSTGLVETQYF.

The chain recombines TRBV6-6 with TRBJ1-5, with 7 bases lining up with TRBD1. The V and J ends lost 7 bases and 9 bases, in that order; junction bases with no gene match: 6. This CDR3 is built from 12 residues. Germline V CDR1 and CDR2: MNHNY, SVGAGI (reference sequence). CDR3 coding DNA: TGTGCCAGCACCATACAGGGGCGGCCCCAGCATTTT. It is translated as CASTIQGRPQHF.

For the CDR3, the DNA is TGTGCCAGCTCGATAAAACAGGGAAACACTGAAGCTTTCTTT. It specifies CASSIKQGNTEAFF. The chain uses TRBV18 and TRBJ1-1, with D perhaps matching TRBD1 (6 bases). V lost 6 bases, J lost 2 bases, and 13 bases lay in between. The CDR3 consists of 14 residues. CDR1 and CDR2 (germline): KGHSH, LQKENI.

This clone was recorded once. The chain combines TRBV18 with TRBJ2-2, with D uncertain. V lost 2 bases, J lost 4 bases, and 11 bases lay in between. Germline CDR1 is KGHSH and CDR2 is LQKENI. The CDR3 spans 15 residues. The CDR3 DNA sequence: TGTGCCAGCTCACCATCGCAGGTCTCCACCGGGGAGCTGTTTTTT. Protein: CASSPSQVSTGELFF.

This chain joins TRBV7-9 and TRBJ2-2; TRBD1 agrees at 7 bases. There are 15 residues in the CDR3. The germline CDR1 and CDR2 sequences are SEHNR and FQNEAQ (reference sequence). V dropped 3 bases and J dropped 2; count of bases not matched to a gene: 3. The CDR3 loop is CASSFGTANTGELFF. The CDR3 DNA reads TGTGCCAGCAGCTTTGGGACAGCAAACACCGGGGAGCTGTTTTTT. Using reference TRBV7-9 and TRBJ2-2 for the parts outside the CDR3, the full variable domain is DTGVSQNPRHKITKRGQNVTFRCDPISEHNRLYWYRQTLGQGPEFLTYFQNEAQLEKSRLLSDRFSAERPKGSFSTLEIQRTEQGDSAMYLCASSFGTANTGELFFGEGSRLTVL.

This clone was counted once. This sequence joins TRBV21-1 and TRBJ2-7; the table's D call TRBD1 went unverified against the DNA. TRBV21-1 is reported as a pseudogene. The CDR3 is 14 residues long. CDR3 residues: CASRGQGEKDEQYF. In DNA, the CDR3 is TGTGCCAGCAGGGGACAGGGCGAGAAGGACGAGCAGTACTTC.

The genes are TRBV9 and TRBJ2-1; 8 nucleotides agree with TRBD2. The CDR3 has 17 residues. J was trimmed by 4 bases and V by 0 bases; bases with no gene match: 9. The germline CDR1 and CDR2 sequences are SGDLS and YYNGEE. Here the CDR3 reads CASSVGGGGQPYNEQFF. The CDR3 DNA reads TGTGCCAGCAGCGTAGGGGGCGGGGGGCAACCATACAATGAGCAGTTCTTC.

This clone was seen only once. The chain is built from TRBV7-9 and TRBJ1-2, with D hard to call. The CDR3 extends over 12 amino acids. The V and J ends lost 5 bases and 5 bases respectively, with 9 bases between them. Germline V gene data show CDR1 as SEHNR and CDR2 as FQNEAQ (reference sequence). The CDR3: CASSPGGYGYTF. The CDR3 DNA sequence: TGTGCCAGCAGCCCAGGTGGATATGGCTACACCTTC.

The CDR3 bases are TGTGCCAGCAGCCAAGCGGGAGCCGGTCAGCCCCAGCATTTT. Residues: CASSQAGAGQPQHF. The chain has TRBV14 and TRBJ1-5, with D hard to call. In germline, CDR1 is SGHDN, CDR2 FVKESK. The CDR3 spans 14 residues. Trimming cost V 1 base and J 6 bases, with 10 bases left between them.

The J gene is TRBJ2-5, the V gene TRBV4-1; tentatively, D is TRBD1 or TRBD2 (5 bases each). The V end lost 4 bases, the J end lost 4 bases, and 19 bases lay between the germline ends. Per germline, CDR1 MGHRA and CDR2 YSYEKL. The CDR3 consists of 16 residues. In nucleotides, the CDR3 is TGCGCCAGCAGCCTTTCCGAATGGGGACGGGGAGAGACCCAGTACTTC. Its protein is CASSLSEWGRGETQYF.

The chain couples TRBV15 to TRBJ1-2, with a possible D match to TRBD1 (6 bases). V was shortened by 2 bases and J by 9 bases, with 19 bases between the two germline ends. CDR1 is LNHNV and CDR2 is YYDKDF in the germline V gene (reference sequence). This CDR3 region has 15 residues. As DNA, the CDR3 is TGTGCCACCAGCAGACCCGGGACAATGCTTTGGAGCTACACCTTC. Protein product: CATSRPGTMLWSYTF.